This TCR beta chain appears in the sequencing data of a study of T-cell memory formation after mild COVID-19. Study context: Largely donor-specific TCR clusters were found.

The ends were cut back, 3 bases at V and 6 bases at J, with 13 bases in the middle. Germline-derived CDR1 and CDR2 are SGDLS and YYNGEE. CDR3 length: 13 residues. This clonotype occurred a few times. As yet, its antigen is unknown. Study-level findings and limits: Clones contracting over day 15 to 85 were CD4/CD8 balanced, with later expanders leaning CD4+.

TCRdb itself ran the 5' RACE reads through MiXCR, one entry per CDR3 protein. The sample consists of around 470,000 distinct CDR3 sequences, over 15% of them appearing once. V and J are TRBV9 and TRBJ2-7, with D unresolved. The sequence was obtained from an adult woman who had mild COVID-19 (a few samples of this study predate the infection). Cell type and time point are not known. Sequences were obtained from PBMCs or a T cell subset sorted from them (not recorded which). CDR3 protein: CASSDDRAFEQYF. CDR3 coding DNA: TGTGCCAGCAGCGACGATCGAGCTTTCGAGCAGTACTTC.